This TCR beta chain stems from a study of human T cells and chemical hapten exposure. Study-level information: Patients had diphenylcyclopropenone applied to the scalp weekly throughout the approximately 25-week study. It was small differences in pooled library volume that mainly caused per-sample TCR yields to vary.

Individual cDNA molecules (in the library) carried attached unique molecular identifiers. TCRdb analysed the RACE reads with MiXCR anew, one entry per CDR3 protein. Of fewer than 500,000 distinct CDR3 sequences listed, 4.8% are singletons. The time point is: patch test 1, 2 weeks after DPC sensitization. The treatment was: therapeutic diphenylcyclopropenone sensitization with weekly scalp DPC. This clonotype was counted a few times. The sample was whole blood, taken in connection with sensitization to the hapten diphenylcyclopropenone (DPC). The clonotype originates from a woman aged 45-60 years with alopecia areata. Some clones in this sample may be carry-over from other donors' samples.

CDR3: CASSPQGPRLMNTEAFF. CDR3 DNA sequence: TGTGCCAGCAGCCCACAGGGACCGAGATTAATGAACACTGAAGCTTTCTTT. This chain connects TRBV11-2 to TRBJ1-1; possibly TRBD1 for D (6 bases). Germline V gives CDR1 SGHAT, CDR2 FQNNGV. Trimming cost V 5 bases and J 0 bases, with 19 bases left between them. The CDR3 contains 17 residues.